A selection of T cell receptor beta chains follows, all from one sample in a study of blood T cell repertoires in COVID-19. The protocol was immunoSEQ multiplex PCR, while the TCRdb copy is restricted to in-frame clones and leaves out a portion. The sample yields approximately 70,000 clones, around 89% seen once. Material for sequencing was peripheral blood. Receptors originate from a human donor in a cohort sampled during active COVID-19. Both conserved end residues are part of each CDR3.

V: TRBV5-4; J: TRBJ2-1; CDR3: CASSHGQRTGGNEQFF
V: TRBV30; J: TRBJ2-3; CDR3: CACVLAGGETDTQYF
V: TRBV5-6; J: TRBJ2-5; CDR3: CASSAGLAGPTLGQETQYF
V: TRBV19; J: TRBJ1-5; CDR3: CASSIRWDRKRNQPQHF
V: TRBV2; J: TRBJ2-5; CDR3: CASSEPGLAGGRGETQYF
V: TRBV6-5; J: TRBJ1-2; CDR3: CASNRERGYTF
V: TRBV7-3; J: TRBJ1-1; CDR3: CASSLKSGGSTFF
V: TRBV5-6; J: TRBJ2-7; CDR3: CASRGSGGSSYEQYF
V: TRBV28; J: TRBJ2-4; CDR3: CASSLRNIQYF
V: TRBV27; J: TRBJ1-3; CDR3: CASSSGNPGNTIYF
V: TRBV5-1; J: TRBJ2-1; CDR3: CASSLVESSYNEQFF
V: TRBV4-1; J: TRBJ2-7; CDR3: CASSQDEIRGQEQYF
V: TRBV7-8; J: TRBJ1-5; CDR3: CASSLAGGTGQPQHF
V: TRBV11-2; J: TRBJ1-5; CDR3: CASSRGDRSGNQPQHF
V: TRBV28; J: TRBJ1-6; CDR3: CASSFTGQNYNSPLHF
V: TRBV6-2/TRBV6-3; J: TRBJ1-5; CDR3: CASSYRDFNQPQHF
V: TRBV27; J: TRBJ2-4; CDR3: CASSPGGRVVKNIQYF
V: TRBV6-5; J: TRBJ1-2; CDR3: CASSLKGGVTYGYTF
V: TRBV2; J: TRBJ1-2; CDR3: CASSVPDSYYGYTF
V: TRBV4-3; J: TRBJ2-5; CDR3: CASSQRLAGGHQETQYF
V: TRBV5-4; J: TRBJ1-6; CDR3: CASSLARGEGNSPLHF
V: TRBV4-1; J: TRBJ2-5; CDR3: CASSQAERTSGSVGQYF
V: TRBV6-5; J: TRBJ1-5; CDR3: CASSYSERSNQPQHF
V: TRBV28; J: TRBJ2-1; CDR3: CASRALARSRDEQFF
V: TRBV11-2; J: TRBJ1-2; CDR3: CASSLGGQGPYGYTF
V: TRBV3-1/TRBV3-2; J: TRBJ2-3; CDR3: CASSQELATDTQYF
V: TRBV5-4; J: TRBJ2-7; CDR3: CASAPPGGNSYEQYF
V: TRBV11-2; J: TRBJ1-1; CDR3: CASSEAGTGGDTEAFF
V: TRBV9; J: TRBJ2-3; CDR3: CASSVGAGGSTDTQYF
V: TRBV7-2; J: TRBJ2-3; CDR3: CASSFGGLGGDTQYF
V: TRBV18; J: TRBJ1-5; CDR3: CASSPRGQHQHF
V: TRBV5-1; J: TRBJ2-1; CDR3: CASSFREGVANEQFF
V: TRBV7-2; J: TRBJ2-3; CDR3: CASSLDRGATDTQYF
V: TRBV10-3; J: TRBJ2-7; CDR3: CAISESAVYEQYF
V: TRBV10-2; J: TRBJ2-2; CDR3: CASSLAGALNTGELFF
V: TRBV4-1; J: TRBJ2-7; CDR3: CASSQDIGQGYEQYF
V: TRBV7-3; J: TRBJ2-1; CDR3: CASSPRLAGNHEQFF
V: TRBV25-1; J: TRBJ2-5; CDR3: CASSEYEGSAQYF
V: TRBV7-7; J: TRBJ2-1; CDR3: CASSLGIGGYNEQFF
V: TRBV27; J: TRBJ2-1; CDR3: CASSRREKGYNEQFF
V: TRBV3-1/TRBV3-2; J: TRBJ1-2; CDR3: CASSTGARYGYTF
V: TRBV3-1/TRBV3-2; J: TRBJ2-5; CDR3: CASSRLGTEETQYF
V: TRBV18; J: TRBJ1-2; CDR3: CASSEEGQGAFLYGYTF
V: TRBV9; J: TRBJ1-4; CDR3: CASSSSWGATNEKLFF
V: TRBV29-1; J: TRBJ2-3; CDR3: CSAGVRDYQDTQYF
V: TRBV25-1; J: TRBJ2-7; CDR3: CASKSPPGQGTYEQYF
V: TRBV5-1; J: TRBJ2-6; CDR3: CASSLFRGGAGSVLTF
V: TRBV19; J: TRBJ1-1; CDR3: CASSIEAGGNTEAFF
V: TRBV28; J: TRBJ1-4; CDR3: CASSLFTGVGRELFF
V: TRBV7-3; J: TRBJ2-3; CDR3: CASSRQGDDTQYF
V: TRBV4-1; J: TRBJ2-3; CDR3: CASSQVWGPTDTQYF
V: TRBV18; J: TRBJ2-5; CDR3: CASSPIRRGVTQETQYF
V: TRBV5-1; J: TRBJ2-7; CDR3: CASSFPGTGGNEQYF
V: TRBV5-6; J: TRBJ2-6; CDR3: CASSFGTNPSGANVLTF
V: TRBV4-3; J: TRBJ2-1; CDR3: CASSQGPRGGDYGSYEQFF
V: TRBV11-3; J: TRBJ1-3; CDR3: CASSFNHGTIYF
V: TRBV9; J: TRBJ2-7; CDR3: CASSVATGTPWGTLGDYEQYF
V: TRBV7-9; J: TRBJ1-3; CDR3: CASSLGQGSGNTIYF
V: TRBV19; J: TRBJ1-2; CDR3: CASSPDRVDYGYTF